This TCR beta chain was sequenced in a study of follicular helper T cells after annual influenza vaccination. CDR3 length: 14 residues. The germline V gene encodes CDR1 LNHDA and CDR2 SQIVND (reference sequence). V was pared by 0 bases and J by 6 bases, with 12 bases between. This clone showed up just a few times. Time point noted: 2014-2015 season, 7 days after vaccination. The protocol was immunoSEQ multiplex PCR, while the TCRdb copy is restricted to in-frame clones and leaves out a portion. The sample gives several thousand clones, about 82% of which show up once; 3.5% to 4.5% is in the top ten. The clonotype comes from an adult who received the influenza vaccine. The input for sequencing was CXCR5+ CD38- circulating T follicular helper cells from blood, taken 7 days after influenza vaccination. The subset denotes: circulating Tfh, non-naive CD4+CXCR5+PD-1+ (ICOS+CD38+ or ICOS-CD38-). This rearrangement joins TRBV19 to TRBJ2-7; no firm D call. CDR3 amino acids: CASSIDLGRGEQYF. The CDR3 region has the DNA TGTGCCAGTAGTATAGATCTAGGGCGCGGCGAGCAGTACTTC.